The 11 T cell receptor beta chains in this list originate from one sample, sequenced in a study of T cells after yellow fever vaccination. TCRdb reprocessed the 5' RACE reads with MiXCR, giving one entry per CDR3 protein. The sample has about 73,000 distinct CDR3 sequences; 7.7% are singletons. The material was CD8+ T cells sorted from PBMCs, obtained on the day of the yellow fever booster vaccination. Source of these receptors: a man aged 25-45 years who received the YFV17D yellow fever vaccine.

The CDR3 is CASSGGASGTEAFF. CDR3 nucleotide sequence: TGTGCCAGCAGCGGGGGGGCAAGCGGCACTGAAGCTTTCTTT. The chain links TRBV9 to TRBJ1-1, with TRBD1 as a possible D gene (6 bases). The CDR3 extends over 14 amino acids. CDR1 is SGDLS and CDR2 is YYNGEE in the germline V gene. Trimming took 3 bases from V and 4 from J, leaving 13 bases between them.

The gene calls are TRBV29-1 and TRBJ2-2, with TRBD2 as a possible D gene (6 bases). The CDR3 runs 15 residues. The V and J ends lost 6 bases and 3 bases respectively, with 17 bases between them. Germline V gene lookup returns CDR1 SQVTM and CDR2 ANQGSEA. The CDR3 sequence: CSVYDVRGYTGELFF. The DNA for the CDR3 is TGCAGCGTCTATGATGTGCGGGGATACACCGGGGAGCTGTTTTTT.

This clonotype was counted ten times or more. This chain connects TRBV5-1 to TRBJ2-7; D may correspond to TRBD1 or TRBD2 (6 bases each). V was clipped by 2 bases and J by 5 bases, with 14 bases between them. This CDR3 contains 14 residues. The germline CDR1 and CDR2 sequences are SGHRS and YFSETQ. CDR3 nucleotides: TGCGCCAGCAGCTTACGGGGGCCCCCCAACGAGCAGTACTTC. It is translated as CASSLRGPPNEQYF.

For this clonotype: At one end the junction does not follow the germline gene, possibly because of a read error. This chain connects TRBV7-7 to TRBJ2-3; 7 bases fit TRBD1. Germline V gene lookup returns CDR1 SSHAT and CDR2 FNYEAQ (reference sequence). The CDR3 is made up of 15 amino acids. As DNA, the CDR3 is TGTGCTAGCAGCCCCTCGACAGGGCGAACAGATACGCAGTATTTT. Translated, it gives CASSPSTGRTDTQYF. Combining the CDR3 with reference TRBV7-7 and TRBJ2-3 gives the whole variable domain GAGVSQSPRYKVTKRGQDVTLRCDPISSHATLYWYQQALGQGPEFLTYFNYEAQPDKSGLPSDRFSAERPEGSISTLTIQRTEQRDSAMYRCASSPSTGRTDTQYFGPGTRLTVL.

This clonotype was detected only a few times. The chain links TRBV10-3 to TRBJ2-7; D uncertain. The CDR3 is made up of 13 amino acids. Germline lookup yields CDR1 ENHRY and CDR2 SYGVKD. Between the trimmed V and J ends, which lost 3 bases and 1 base, there was a span of 7 bases. CDR3 region: CAISDITSYEQYF. For the CDR3, the DNA is TGTGCCATCAGTGATATAACTTCCTACGAGCAGTACTTC.

This clonotype was seen more than once but under ten times. The rearrangement links TRBV4-2 to TRBJ1-2; D not resolved. This CDR3 region has 13 residues. Trimming took 4 bases from V and 6 from J, leaving 12 bases between them. In germline, CDR1 is LGHNA, CDR2 YNFKEQ. CDR3 amino acids: CASSRGSVDGYTF. CDR3 DNA sequence: TGTGCCAGCAGCCGAGGCTCGGTTGATGGCTACACCTTC.

This chain joins TRBV27 and TRBJ2-7, with a weak D call TRBD2 (6 bases). This CDR3 region has 13 residues. V dropped 5 bases and J dropped 2 bases, with 10 bases sitting between them. Looked up from germline, CDR1 is MNHEY and CDR2 is SMNVEV (reference sequence). The CDR3 is CASSGTGTYEQYF. The CDR3, as DNA: TGTGCCAGCAGTGGGACTGGAACCTACGAGCAGTACTTC.

This clonotype was seen only a few times. The gene calls are TRBV7-8 and TRBJ2-3; a weak D match, TRBD2 (7 bases). The CDR3 runs to 15 residues. V dropped 1 base and J dropped 5 bases, with 13 bases sitting between them. From germline, CDR1 is SGHVS and CDR2 FQNEAQ. The CDR3 nucleotides are TGTGCCAGCAGCTTAGTTGCGGGGGCTGGAGATACGCAGTATTTT. Residues: CASSLVAGAGDTQYF.

The chain recombines TRBV6-5 with TRBJ1-3; D not certain. Trimming stripped 2 bases from V and 0 bases from J, with 8 bases between. This CDR3 spans 15 amino acids. Germline V gives CDR1 MNHEY, CDR2 SVGAGI. For the CDR3, the DNA is TGTGCCAGCAGTTACGGGTGGGGCTCTGGAAACACCATATATTTT. This codes for CASSYGWGSGNTIYF.

This rearrangement joins TRBV6-1 to TRBJ2-1; D might be TRBD1 (6 bases). The CDR3 sequence is 14 residues long. The germline V gene encodes CDR1 MNHNS and CDR2 SASEGT. Trimming took 7 bases from V and 4 from J, leaving 14 bases between them. CDR3 sequence: CASIRDNGYNEQFF. The DNA for the CDR3 is TGTGCCAGCATCCGGGACAACGGGTACAATGAGCAGTTCTTC.

The chain links TRBV20-1 to TRBJ2-7; possibly TRBD1 for D (6 bases). Germline-derived CDR1 and CDR2 are DFQATT and SNEGSKA (reference sequence). Trimming left V 0 bases short and J 6 bases short, with 18 bases between. The CDR3 covers 15 residues. The CDR3 region has the DNA TGCAGTGCTAGAGATTCCACAGGGACCTCGGTCGAGCAGTACTTC. The encoded protein is CSARDSTGTSVEQYF.